Below, 28 T cell receptor beta chains from the same sample are listed, as sequenced in a study of graft-versus-host responses after intestinal transplantation. Libraries were prepared by immunoSEQ multiplex PCR; TCRdb keeps only in-frame clonotypes and omits some of them. Of tens of thousands of clones in the sample, roughly nine tenths are singletons; the top ten hold 0.4% to 0.5%. Their antigen targets remain unknown. Here the sequenced sample was unstimulated CD8+ T cells sorted from spleen or lymph node cells, taken before intestinal transplant. The receptor set was obtained from a human donor who received an intestinal transplant.

This clone was picked up one time. This chain uses TRBV5-1 with TRBJ2-1; D is perhaps TRBD1 (5 bases). The CDR3 extends over 17 amino acids. Germline V gene lookup returns CDR1 SGHRS and CDR2 YFSETQ. V lost 0 bases and J lost 5, with 18 bases in between. The DNA for the CDR3 is TGCGCCAGCAGCTTGGGATTCGGCAGGGCATCGGACAATGAGCAGTTCTTC. Amino acids: CASSLGFGRASDNEQFF.

The chain links TRBV7-9 to TRBJ2-2; D perhaps matches TRBD1 (6 bases). Trimming shortened V by 5 bases and J by 3 bases, and 16 bases separated the two germline ends. This CDR3 comprises 16 residues. Germline loops: CDR1 SEHNR, CDR2 FQNEAQ (reference sequence). This chain's CDR3 is CASSHGQKDYTGELFF. The DNA of the CDR3 is TGTGCCAGCAGCCACGGACAGAAAGACTACACCGGGGAGCTGTTTTTT.

V is TRBV28 and J is TRBJ2-3, with 11 bases fitting TRBD2. Germline CDR1 is MDHEN and CDR2 is SYDVKM. V lost 5 bases and J lost 4; bases outside the gene matches: 8. CDR3 length equals 16 residues. CDR3 sequence: CASSQPLAGEADTQYF. The DNA of the CDR3 is TGTGCCAGCAGTCAGCCACTAGCGGGGGAAGCAGATACGCAGTATTTT. Combining the CDR3 with reference TRBV28 and TRBJ2-3 gives the whole variable domain DVKVTQSSRYLVKRTGEKVFLECVQDMDHENMFWYRQDPGLGLRLIYFSYDVKMKEKGDIPEGYSVSREKKERFSLILESASTNQTSMYLCASSQPLAGEADTQYFGPGTRLTVL.

The chain has TRBV5-1 and TRBJ1-1; D is possibly TRBD1 (5 bases). Germline loops: CDR1 SGHRS, CDR2 YFSETQ. Trimming removed 3 bases from V and 2 bases from J, with 8 bases in between. The CDR3 covers 13 residues. The CDR3 loop reads CASSYGTNTEAFF. The CDR3 DNA is TGCGCCAGCAGCTATGGGACTAACACTGAAGCTTTCTTT.

This chain uses TRBV11-1 with TRBJ2-2, with D unresolved. Trimming took 3 bases from V and 9 from J, leaving 8 bases between them. Germline CDR1 and CDR2: SGHAT and FQDESV (reference sequence). This CDR3 has 12 amino acids. In nucleotides, the CDR3 is TGTGCCAGCAGCTTGGTTAGTCGGGAGCTGTTTTTT. Its protein product is CASSLVSRELFF.

This clone was counted between two and nine times. V and J are TRBV30 and TRBJ2-1; TRBD2 matches 7 bases. CDR1 is GTSNPN and CDR2 is SVGIG in the germline V gene (reference sequence). The CDR3 is 14 amino acids. V lost 7 bases, J lost 7 bases, and 13 bases stayed unmatched. The CDR3 sequence is CAYLEREAGNEQFF. CDR3 in DNA: TGTGCCTACCTTGAACGGGAGGCGGGGAATGAGCAGTTCTTC.

The chain employs TRBV6-1 and TRBJ1-1, with D tentatively TRBD1 (6 bases). The CDR3 totals 11 residues. Trimming cost V 6 bases and J 8 bases, with 10 bases left between them. The germline gives CDR1 MNHNS, CDR2 SASEGT. The CDR3 region is CASSRGLEAFF. CDR3 DNA sequence: TGTGCCAGCAGCAGGGGCCTGGAAGCTTTCTTT.

The CDR3 sequence is CASSPRDSYEQYF. The DNA for the CDR3 is TGCGCCAGCAGCCCAAGGGACAGCTACGAGCAGTACTTC. The chain recombines TRBV4-1 with TRBJ2-7, with 7 nucleotides matching TRBD1. This CDR3 is 13 amino acids long. From germline, CDR1 is MGHRA and CDR2 YSYEKL. Trimming at V came to 4 bases and at J to 3 bases, leaving 3 bases not matched to a gene.

The chain recombines TRBV5-1 with TRBJ2-7, with a weak D call TRBD1 (7 bases). The CDR3 loop spans 15 amino acids. Germline-derived CDR1 and CDR2 are SGHRS and YFSETQ. Trimming pared 4 bases from V and 3 bases from J, leaving 17 bases between. The CDR3 spells CASSPSRGEGYEQYF. In DNA form, the CDR3 reads TGCGCCAGCAGCCCATCCAGGGGGGAAGGCTACGAGCAGTACTTC.

V and J are TRBV5-4 and TRBJ2-7, with D possibly TRBD2 on 5 matching bases. Trimming took 4 bases from V and 3 from J, leaving 11 bases between them. In germline, CDR1 is SGHNT, CDR2 YYREEE (reference sequence). This CDR3 region has 13 residues. The CDR3 sequence: CASSPGLSYEQYF. CDR3 DNA: TGTGCCAGCAGCCCCGGACTGAGCTACGAGCAGTACTTC.

V gene TRBV4-3 combines with J gene TRBJ2-2; D not certain. This CDR3 region has 12 residues. The germline V gene encodes CDR1 LGHNA and CDR2 YSLEER. V shed 5 bases and J shed 5 bases, with 6 bases lying between them. For the CDR3, the DNA is TGCGCCAGCAGCTTTTTAACCGGGGAGCTGTTTTTT. Translated: CASSFLTGELFF.

The chain carries TRBV29-1 and TRBJ2-1; 9 nucleotides match TRBD1. The junction had 20 bases not matched to a gene; V was cut back by 3 bases and J by 8 bases. CDR1 is SQVTM and CDR2 is ANQGSEA in the germline V gene. The CDR3 has 18 amino acids. The CDR3 bases are TGCAGCGTTGAGGGACGAGAGGCCGGGACAGGGCCCCTCGATGAGCAGTTCTTC. Translating gives CSVEGREAGTGPLDEQFF.

The chain carries TRBV30 and TRBJ1-6, with 9 nucleotides matching TRBD1. Trimming removed 4 bases from V and 10 bases from J; junction bases left unmatched: 8. The germline gives CDR1 GTSNPN, CDR2 SVGIG (reference sequence). The CDR3 is 14 residues long. The CDR3 DNA reads TGTGCCTGGACCACGGGACAGGGTAACTCACCCCTCCACTTT. The encoded protein is CAWTTGQGNSPLHF.

The rearrangement joins TRBV27 to TRBJ1-5; tentative D call: TRBD1 (6 bases). Trimming took off 6 bases at V and 6 bases at J, with 15 bases between the two ends. Germline-derived CDR1 and CDR2 are MNHEY and SMNVEV (reference sequence). The CDR3 spans 14 residues. The CDR3, as DNA: TGTGCCAGCAGCCTTATTTTAGGGGGTCAGCCCCAGCATTTT. Its protein product is CASSLILGGQPQHF.

This chain links TRBV28 with TRBJ1-5; D unclear. In germline, CDR1 is MDHEN, CDR2 SYDVKM. V was clipped by 3 bases and J by 7 bases, with 10 bases between them. This CDR3 region has 13 residues. This chain's CDR3 is CASSFPGGQPQHF. CDR3 nucleotides: TGTGCCAGCAGTTTCCCCGGAGGGCAGCCCCAGCATTTT.

The CDR3 region is CATSRDQGGGLDIQYF. CDR3 coding DNA: TGTGCCACCAGCAGAGACCAGGGAGGTGGTTTAGACATTCAGTACTTC. The rearrangement joins TRBV15 to TRBJ2-4, with TRBD2 as a possible D gene (6 bases). Looked up from germline, CDR1 is LNHNV and CDR2 is YYDKDF (reference sequence). The CDR3 is made up of 16 amino acids. Trimming shortened V by 0 bases and J by 8 bases, and 17 bases separated the two germline ends. The whole variable domain, filled in from reference TRBV15 and TRBJ2-4, reads DAMVIQNPRYQVTQFGKPVTLSCSQTLNHNVMYWYQQKSSQAPKLLFHYYDKDFNNEADTPDNFQSRRPNTSFCFLDIRSPGLGDTAMYLCATSRDQGGGLDIQYFGAGTRLSVL.

The chain employs TRBV30 and TRBJ2-7; 10 nucleotides agree with TRBD2. The CDR3 runs 13 residues. J lost 2 bases, V lost 2 bases, and 0 bases had no gene match. The V gene's germline CDR1 is GTSNPN and CDR2 SVGIG (reference sequence). CDR3 sequence (DNA): TGTGCCTGGAGTAGCGGGGGGGCCTACGAGCAGTACTTC. It yields the protein CAWSSGGAYEQYF.

This chain joins TRBV11-2 and TRBJ2-5; D might be TRBD2 (5 bases). The J call could be wrong; TRBJ2-7 is a better fit for the DNA end. The CDR3 covers 16 residues. Germline V lookup: CDR1 SGHAT, CDR2 FQNNGV. The CDR3 sequence: CASSTTARGSYYEQYF. The CDR3 region has the DNA TGTGCCAGCAGCACCACGGCGAGAGGGTCCTACTACGAGCAGTACTTC.

This clone came up once. The chain joins TRBV7-9 to TRBJ2-7, with TRBD1 matching 8 bases. There are 14 residues in the CDR3. Germline values: CDR1 SEHNR, CDR2 FQNEAQ (reference sequence). After removal of 4 bases from V and 2 bases from J, the junction contained 4 bases not matched to a gene. The CDR3 DNA is TGTGCCAGCAGCTGGACAGGGAGGCCCTACGAGCAGTACTTC. Amino acid sequence: CASSWTGRPYEQYF.

The CDR3 DNA reads TGCGCCAGCAGCTTCGGGACAGGGTTCGATGAGCAGTTCTTC. Encoded protein: CASSFGTGFDEQFF. The chain recombines TRBV5-1 with TRBJ2-1, with 9 bases matching TRBD1. This CDR3 has 14 amino acids. The germline CDR1 and CDR2 sequences are SGHRS and YFSETQ. With V trimmed by 2 bases and J by 8 bases, 5 bases remained unmatched.

About this clone: A read error may account for a junction end that differs from germline. The chain couples TRBV27 to TRBJ1-2; D uncertain. The CDR3 has 16 amino acids. Germline CDR1 is MNHEY and CDR2 is SMNVEV (reference sequence). The CDR3 sequence: CASSPLSGNPNHGYTF. CDR3 sequence (DNA): TGTGCCAGCAGTCCCCTATCGGGGAACCCTAACCATGGCTACACCTTC.

V is TRBV29-1 and J is TRBJ2-1, with TRBD1 matching over 7 bases. The trim removed 4 bases at V and 13 bases at J, leaving 10 bases unmatched. Germline V gives CDR1 SQVTM, CDR2 ANQGSEA. The CDR3 totals 12 residues. The CDR3 loop is CSVAISGTVQFF. The DNA for the CDR3 is TGCAGCGTTGCCATAAGTGGGACAGTTCAGTTCTTC.

The chain joins TRBV15 to TRBJ2-3, with 9 bases identical to TRBD1. CDR1 LNHNV and CDR2 YYDKDF come from the germline V gene (reference sequence). V was pared by 7 bases and J by 4 bases, with 9 bases of the junction left unmatched. The CDR3 loop spans 15 amino acids. The CDR3 DNA sequence: TGTGCCACCACCCCAGAGGGGACAGGGTCAGATACGCAGTATTTT. Translating gives CATTPEGTGSDTQYF.

This chain uses TRBV6-5 with TRBJ2-2; 7 nucleotides match TRBD2. This CDR3 spans 15 amino acids. V lost 0 bases to trimming and J lost 3 bases; unmatched junction nucleotides: 1. Germline V gives CDR1 MNHEY, CDR2 SVGAGI. In DNA form, the CDR3 reads TGTGCCAGCAGTTACTCGGGGGGGTACACCGGGGAGCTGTTTTTT. It translates to CASSYSGGYTGELFF.

The V gene is TRBV19, the J gene TRBJ2-7; 9 nucleotides match TRBD1. The CDR3 runs 14 residues. V shed 7 bases and J 2 bases; nucleotides not matched to a gene: 6. The germline V gene encodes CDR1 LNHDA and CDR2 SQIVND (reference sequence). This CDR3 is CASKRGQGTYEQYF. In nucleotides, the CDR3 is TGTGCCAGTAAGCGGGGACAGGGAACCTACGAGCAGTACTTC. Variable domain in full (rest from reference TRBV19 and TRBJ2-7): DGGITQSPKYLFRKEGQNVTLSCEQNLNHDAMYWYRQDPGQGLRLIYYSQIVNDFQKGDIAEGYSVSREKKESFPLTVTSAQKNPTAFYLCASKRGQGTYEQYFGPGTRLTVT.

The gene calls are TRBV5-4 and TRBJ2-7, with D perhaps matching TRBD2 (5 bases). This CDR3 is built from 13 residues. Trimming cost V 0 bases and J 6 bases, with 10 bases left between them. Per the germline V gene, CDR1 is SGHNT and CDR2 is YYREEE (reference sequence). The CDR3 region has the DNA TGTGCCAGCAGCTTGGTTACGGGGTTCGAGCAGTACTTC. The encoded protein is CASSLVTGFEQYF.

The rearrangement uses TRBV4-1 and TRBJ2-1; 8 bases are shared with TRBD1. V was pared by 6 bases and J by 5 bases, with 9 bases of the junction left unmatched. This CDR3 contains 15 residues. The germline V gene encodes CDR1 MGHRA and CDR2 YSYEKL. This chain's CDR3 is CASRGQDLKHNEQFF. In nucleotides, the CDR3 is TGCGCCAGCAGGGGACAGGACCTTAAACACAATGAGCAGTTCTTC.

This chain connects TRBV19 to TRBJ2-7, with 7 bases matching TRBD2. The CDR3 has 13 amino acids. The germline CDR1 and CDR2 sequences are LNHDA and SQIVND (reference sequence). V lost 3 bases and J lost 3; bases outside the gene matches: 2. This CDR3 reads CASSMWEGYEQYF. The DNA for the CDR3 is TGTGCCAGTAGTATGTGGGAGGGCTACGAGCAGTACTTC. Drawing the rest from reference TRBV19 and TRBJ2-7, the complete variable domain is DGGITQSPKYLFRKEGQNVTLSCEQNLNHDAMYWYRQDPGQGLRLIYYSQIVNDFQKGDIAEGYSVSREKKESFPLTVTSAQKNPTAFYLCASSMWEGYEQYFGPGTRLTVT.